The 29 T cell receptor beta chains below come from one sample, sequenced in a study of blood T cell repertoires in COVID-19. This table comes from immunoSEQ multiplex PCR, and its TCRdb copy is limited to in-frame clones, with some not included. This repertoire shows 200,000 to 300,000 clones, about nine tenths found once; its top ten account for around 6.9%. The specimen sequenced was peripheral blood. The receptors shown here come from a man aged 60 to 69 who had recovered from COVID-19.

This chain uses TRBV19 with TRBJ2-2, with 12 bases aligning to TRBD1. CDR3 length: 16 amino acids. Unmatched junction bases numbered 5, after V lost 5 bases and J lost 4 bases. The germline V gene encodes CDR1 LNHDA and CDR2 SQIVND (reference sequence). For the CDR3, the DNA is TGTGCCAGTAGTCGGGGACAGGGGGCAAGCACCGGGGAGCTGTTTTTT. Its translation: CASSRGQGASTGELFF.

The V and J genes are TRBV19 and TRBJ1-1, with D possibly being TRBD1 (5 bases). Trimming left V 5 bases short and J 6 bases short, with 19 bases between. CDR1 is LNHDA, CDR2 SQIVND, per germline (reference sequence). This CDR3 region has 15 residues. The CDR3 region is CASSLREGFGAEAFF. CDR3 DNA sequence: TGTGCCAGTAGTCTTAGGGAGGGGTTTGGCGCTGAAGCTTTCTTT.

This chain uses TRBV6-1 with TRBJ2-1; tentatively, D is TRBD2 (5 bases). The germline CDR1 and CDR2 sequences are MNHNS and SASEGT. CDR3 length: 15 residues. The germline V and J ends were trimmed by 3 bases and 5 bases, with 14 bases remaining between them. DNA of the CDR3: TGTGCCAGCAGTGAGAAACGGGGTCCCGACAATGAGCAGTTCTTC. It is translated as CASSEKRGPDNEQFF.

J is TRBJ2-2 and V is TRBV5-1; the match to TRBD1 covers 8 bases. Unmatched junction bases numbered 6, after V lost 4 bases and J lost 4 bases. CDR1 is SGHRS and CDR2 is YFSETQ in the germline V gene. The CDR3 is 15 residues long. The DNA of the CDR3 is TGCGCCAGCAGCCTGTATGACAGGGGCACCGGGGAGCTGTTTTTT. Translating gives CASSLYDRGTGELFF.

The gene calls are TRBV5-1 and TRBJ1-4; 9 bases are a match to TRBD1. The CDR3 loop spans 15 amino acids. Germline loops: CDR1 SGHRS, CDR2 YFSETQ. After removal of 5 bases from V and 8 bases from J, the junction contained 10 bases not matched to a gene. For the CDR3, the DNA is TGCGCCAGCAGACCTCCGGGACAGGGTTGGGAAAAACTGTTTTTT. This gives the protein CASRPPGQGWEKLFF.

The chain recombines TRBV6-5 with TRBJ2-2; 7 bases are shared with TRBD1. The CDR3 contains 14 residues. The V gene's germline CDR1 is MNHEY and CDR2 SVGAGI. After removal of 2 bases from V and 6 bases from J, the junction contained 3 bases not matched to a gene. CDR3 amino acids: CASSYGQAAGELFF. The CDR3 DNA reads as TGTGCCAGCAGTTACGGACAGGCGGCCGGGGAGCTGTTTTTT.

The chain joins TRBV5-6 to TRBJ2-5, with D tentatively TRBD2 (5 bases). Germline V gives CDR1 SGHDT, CDR2 YYEEEE. The CDR3 runs 15 residues. V shed 0 bases and J shed 5 bases, with 14 bases lying between them. Here the CDR3 DNA reads TGTGCCAGCAGCTTGGACTGGAGGTACGCGGAGACCCAGTACTTC. This codes for CASSLDWRYAETQYF.

The CDR3 bases are TGTGCCAGCAGTTTACGGGAGACCCAGTACTTC. It yields the protein CASSLRETQYF. The chain is built from TRBV12-3 or TRBV12-4 and TRBJ2-5; no clear D. Trimming left V 2 bases short and J 5 bases short, with 3 bases between. This CDR3 is 11 amino acids long.

This chain links TRBV18 with TRBJ1-1; D not certain. Germline V gives CDR1 KGHSH, CDR2 LQKENI. The V and J ends lost 6 bases and 4 bases respectively, with 9 bases between them. This CDR3 spans 12 amino acids. CDR3 region: CASSATRTEAFF. The CDR3 nucleotides are TGTGCCAGCTCCGCGACACGCACTGAAGCTTTCTTT. The full variable domain, its missing parts supplied by reference TRBV18 and TRBJ1-1, is NAGVMQNPRHLVRRRGQEARLRCSPMKGHSHVYWYRQLPEEGLKFMVYLQKENIIDESGMPKERFSAEFPKEGPSILRIQQVVRGDSAAYFCASSATRTEAFFGQGTRLTVV.

The chain carries TRBV11-2 and TRBJ2-3, with a tentative D call TRBD2 (5 bases). The CDR3 contains 13 residues. The germline CDR1 and CDR2 sequences are SGHAT and FQNNGV. V dropped 1 base and J dropped 10 bases, with 12 bases sitting between them. The CDR3 DNA reads as TGTGCCAGCAGCTTAGCTAGCCCGGCGCCGCAGTATTTT. Translated, it gives CASSLASPAPQYF.

V usage is TRBV28 and J usage is TRBJ2-2, with 8 bases aligning to TRBD1. The CDR3 covers 16 residues. The V gene end was trimmed by 7 bases and the J gene end by 2 bases; junction bases not matched to a gene: 9. Germline CDR1 MDHEN, CDR2 SYDVKM. The DNA for the CDR3 is TGTGCCAGCACGACGGGACAGGACATCAACACCGGGGAGCTGTTTTTT. Its protein product is CASTTGQDINTGELFF.

The chain recombines TRBV2 with TRBJ1-3; D is ambiguous. CDR1 is SNHLY, CDR2 FYNNEI, per germline. V dropped 3 bases and J dropped 7 bases, with 7 bases sitting between them. CDR3 length: 12 residues. In DNA form, the CDR3 reads TGTGCCAGCAGTGACGCCCGGAACACCATATATTTT. Its protein is CASSDARNTIYF.

The chain is built from TRBV5-1 and TRBJ1-4; TRBD1 matches at 8 bases. Germline V gives CDR1 SGHRS, CDR2 YFSETQ. The CDR3 is made up of 16 amino acids. Trimming cost V 3 bases and J 6 bases; bases outside gene matches: 10. DNA for the CDR3: TGCGCCAGCAGCTCCGGACACCCAGGGGGCCATGAAAAACTGTTTTTT. Amino acid sequence: CASSSGHPGGHEKLFF.

The rearrangement joins TRBV24-1 to TRBJ1-1; D unclear. The CDR3 covers 15 residues. V was clipped by 8 bases and J by 3 bases, with 18 bases between them. Germline V gene sequence: CDR1 KGHDR, CDR2 SFDVKD. CDR3 sequence: CATKNSEGRDTEAFF. The CDR3 DNA sequence: TGTGCCACCAAGAATAGTGAGGGAAGGGACACTGAAGCTTTCTTT.

The chain couples TRBV3-1 (or the pseudogene TRBV3-2) to TRBJ2-1; TRBD2 aligns across 12 bases. V lost 4 bases, J lost 6 bases, and 10 bases stayed unmatched. Germline V gene lookup returns CDR1 LGHDT and CDR2 YNNKEL (reference sequence). The CDR3 totals 17 residues. The CDR3 region has the DNA TGTGCCAGCAGCCGGACCCTTGGACTAGCGGGGACCAATGAGCAGTTCTTC. Translated: CASSRTLGLAGTNEQFF.

The chain is built from TRBV6-5 and TRBJ1-6, with TRBD1 as a possible D gene (6 bases). Trimming removed 2 bases at V and 10 bases at J, with 15 bases between. The length of the CDR3 is 15 residues. Germline-derived CDR1 and CDR2 are MNHEY and SVGAGI. As DNA, the CDR3 is TGTGCCAGCAGTTACGCAAGGGGGAAAGGATCACCCCTCCACTTT. Translated, it gives CASSYARGKGSPLHF.

DNA for the CDR3: TGTGCCAGCAGCCACCATTACGAGCAGTACTTC. Translating gives CASSHHYEQYF. The chain links TRBV3-1 (or the pseudogene TRBV3-2) to TRBJ2-7; D ambiguous. The CDR3 spans 11 residues. Trimming took off 3 bases at V and 4 bases at J, with 4 bases between the two ends. CDR1 is LGHDT and CDR2 is YNNKEL in the germline V gene (reference sequence).

A single count supports this clone. The chain is built from TRBV3-1 (or the pseudogene TRBV3-2) and TRBJ2-3, with a possible D match to TRBD2 (5 bases). V was pared by 0 bases and J by 3 bases, with 13 bases between. Germline-derived CDR1 and CDR2 are LGHDT and YNNKEL (reference sequence). The CDR3 contains 16 residues. The CDR3 coding sequence is TGTGCCAGCAGCCAAGATCGGGGATACGGGACAGATACGCAGTATTTT. Its translation is CASSQDRGYGTDTQYF.

The genes are TRBV6-5 and TRBJ2-7; 7 bases agree with TRBD1. J was trimmed by 2 bases and V by 6 bases; bases with no gene match: 10. Germline CDR1 and CDR2: MNHEY and SVGAGI. The CDR3 covers 15 residues. CDR3 loop: CASRNGRRGPYEQYV. The CDR3 DNA follows: TGTGCCAGCAGAAATGGCAGAAGGGGGCCCTACGAGCAGTACGTC.

This rearrangement joins TRBV19 to TRBJ1-5; weak D call: TRBD1 (5 bases). V shed 3 bases and J shed 7 bases, with 13 bases lying between them. The CDR3 totals 14 residues. Germline CDR1 LNHDA, CDR2 SQIVND (reference sequence). The CDR3: CASSISGSGQPQHF. In nucleotides, the CDR3 is TGTGCCAGTAGTATTTCAGGGTCAGGGCAGCCCCAGCATTTT.

The chain is built from TRBV14 and TRBJ2-7; D perhaps matches TRBD1 (6 bases). V lost 1 base and J 1 base, leaving 17 bases between the germline ends. The CDR3 totals 17 residues. CDR1 is SGHDN and CDR2 is FVKESK in the germline V gene. The CDR3, as DNA: TGTGCCAGCAGCCAAGCTACAGGGCTCTCCCTTTCCTACGAGCAGTACTTC. It translates to CASSQATGLSLSYEQYF.

The chain carries TRBV12-3 or TRBV12-4 and TRBJ1-6; 7 positions match TRBD1. Unmatched junction bases numbered 3, after V lost 5 bases and J lost 8 bases. The CDR3 has 13 residues. CDR3 bases: TGTGCCAGCAGTGTTACAGGGGATTCACCCCTCCACTTT. It yields the protein CASSVTGDSPLHF.

The chain carries TRBV3-1 (or the pseudogene TRBV3-2) and TRBJ2-5; D perhaps matches TRBD1 (5 bases). Trimming pared 7 bases from V and 2 bases from J, leaving 14 bases between. This CDR3 spans 14 amino acids. Per the germline V gene, CDR1 is LGHDT and CDR2 is YNNKEL (reference sequence). CDR3 sequence: CASIPRGGQETQYF. CDR3 DNA: TGTGCCAGCATCCCAAGGGGCGGACAAGAGACCCAGTACTTC.

The chain combines TRBV7-8 with TRBJ1-4, with 7 nucleotides matching TRBD1. V lost 1 base and J lost 6; bases outside the gene matches: 8. The germline CDR1 and CDR2 sequences are SGHVS and FQNEAQ. The CDR3 is made up of 16 amino acids. The CDR3 DNA reads TGTGCCAGCAGCTTAGGGGCAGGGGGATGGGATGAAAAACTGTTTTTT. Protein: CASSLGAGGWDEKLFF.

The count of this clone is one. The chain employs TRBV3-1 (or the pseudogene TRBV3-2) and TRBJ2-2; 8 nucleotides match TRBD2. The CDR3 loop spans 17 amino acids. CDR1 and CDR2 (germline): LGHDT, YNNKEL (reference sequence). After removal of 0 bases from V and 2 bases from J, the junction contained 5 bases not matched to a gene. The CDR3 loop is CASSQDLSGGNTGELFF. The CDR3 DNA follows: TGTGCCAGCAGCCAAGATCTGAGCGGGGGCAACACCGGGGAGCTGTTTTTT.

V usage is TRBV2 and J usage is TRBJ1-1; the D gene is possibly TRBD1 (6 bases). Germline CDR1 and CDR2: SNHLY and FYNNEI. The V and J ends lost 3 bases and 11 bases respectively, with 19 bases between them. CDR3 length: 14 amino acids. CDR3: CASSDVDSRYGAFF. In nucleotides, the CDR3 is TGTGCCAGCAGTGACGTGGACAGTCGTTATGGGGCTTTCTTT.

This rearrangement joins TRBV24-1 to TRBJ2-4, with D perhaps matching TRBD2 (7 bases). The CDR3 runs to 16 residues. V lost 5 bases and J lost 0, with 13 bases in between. The germline gives CDR1 KGHDR, CDR2 SFDVKD. CDR3 DNA sequence: TGTGCCACCAGTGGGGCGGGGGCTGGAGCCAAAAACATTCAGTACTTC. Encoded protein: CATSGAGAGAKNIQYF.

The V and J genes are TRBV6-6 and TRBJ2-7; D may be TRBD1 (5 bases). The CDR3 loop spans 14 amino acids. Germline CDR1 MNHNY, CDR2 SVGAGI (reference sequence). V was clipped by 2 bases and J by 6 bases, with 14 bases between them. Here the CDR3 reads CASSYGAGPSEQYV. CDR3 nucleotides: TGTGCCAGCAGTTACGGGGCAGGGCCCTCCGAGCAGTACGTC.

This chain connects TRBV7-2 to TRBJ1-5; TRBD1 might be the D (6 bases). The CDR3 consists of 14 residues. Germline lookup yields CDR1 SGHTA and CDR2 FQGNSA. Between the trimmed V and J ends, which lost 2 bases and 7 bases, there was a span of 12 bases. The CDR3 sequence is CASSLRGGGQPQHF. The DNA for the CDR3 is TGTGCCAGCAGCTTACGGGGGGGCGGACAGCCCCAGCATTTT.